This T cell receptor (beta chain) was observed in a study of blood T cell repertoires in COVID-19. For the study at large: Samples representing acute and convalescent COVID-19 were sourced from the United States, Italy and Spain. T cells, B-cell-depleted T cells, or PBMCs supplied cDNA or gDNA.

In its sample, this clone was seen once. As handled by the study authors: Estimation of nucleated cell counts was performed using reference gene primer amplification. Using immunoSEQ multiplex PCR, the repertoire was profiled, and TCRdb retains in-frame clones only, with some absent. The V and J calls and clone size come from that table; D and trimming were worked out from the DNA. The sample gives about 81,000 clones, almost 90% of which show up once; around 5% is in the top ten. After removal of 6 bases from V and 5 bases from J, the junction contained 9 bases not matched to a gene. CDR1 and CDR2 (germline): SGHRS, YFSETQ. The CDR3 length is 15 residues.

The sequencing sample was made of peripheral blood. The J gene is TRBJ2-1, the V gene TRBV5-1; 9 positions agree with TRBD2. The receptor was derived from an elderly woman with acute or convalescent COVID-19. CDR3 coding DNA: TGCGCCAGCACCTTACGACTAGCGGCTAACAATGAGCAGTTCTTC. Protein product: CASTLRLAANNEQFF.